This T cell receptor (beta chain) was observed in a study of shared clonotypes between healthy human individuals (dated by TCRdb to 2020 to 2022). About the study as a whole: The cohort included three men and a couple of women between 18 and 49 years of age. Blood TCR repertoires of roughly 5 healthy adults were deeply sequenced to estimate repertoire size and the extent of clonotype sharing between individuals. Leukapheresis yielded between about 0.85 and 10 billion PBMCs per donor. To increase sequencing depth and limit assay-specific biases, different laboratories used diverse techniques to prepare libraries and sequence TCR repertoires. Per donor, three plates each were used for CD4 naive and CD4 memory, two for CD8 naive, and one for CD8 memory. The research as a whole found: Compared with non-shared clonotypes, the clonotypes found in all four sorted-subset donors had higher generation probabilities. Estimated clonotype richness was generally larger for naive than for memory subsets. Based on pairwise subsampling, the degree of clonotype sharing among donors was expected to be affected by sequencing depth. Because the study included only a small number of donors, the genetic and exposure-history diversity represented was limited. Across four donors, around 5% of naive CD4, roughly 3.3% of naive CD8, about 2.3% of memory CD4, and 0.4% to 0.45% of memory CD8 clonotypes were shared. Even with the large sequencing depth, rarefaction of the sorted-subset datasets indicated that sequencing was incomplete. Sampling was restricted to blood, and TCR repertoires in tissue are likely to differ from TCR repertoires in blood.

Using the deep immunoSEQ assay, multiplex PCR amplified TCR CDR3 regions from genomic DNA. Genomic DNA extracted from each cell subset was distributed evenly over all wells of several immunoSEQ 96-well plates, and each plate served as one replicate. For sorted subsets, each replicate PCR was loaded with roughly 0.2 ug genomic DNA, equivalent to 25,000 to 30,000 T cell genomes. Purified libraries were measured with a Qubit 3.0 fluorometer, size-checked on a Bioanalyzer 2100, and measured again with the KAPA Library Quantification kit. Every immunoSEQ 96-well plate was sequenced on a dedicated single-read 150-cycle Illumina NextSeq 550 flow cell. Under the source paper's analysis protocol: Because the immunoSEQ output held only junctional sequences and lacked quality scores, the filtering could not match the filtering applied to full-length reads. To assign V/J genes and CDR3, sequences were annotated against IMGT germline references using PyIR, a Python wrapper for IgBLAST v1.9. Reads were filtered out if the reads had weak V/J assignments (E-value above 1e-6), no CDR3, stop codons, out-of-frame junctions, or ambiguous translated residues. A V3J clonotype was defined by an identical inferred V gene, J gene, and CDR3 amino acid sequence. The percentage overlap between two repertoires was calculated by dividing the number of shared unique clonotypes by the size of the smaller repertoire. Three approaches were used to assess repertoire richness: RTK rarefaction, the Chao1 estimator, and Recon v2.1 estimates of unobserved clonotypes. For all TCRbeta clonotypes obtained by the gDNA method from several donors, generation probabilities were computed with OLGA. TCRdb limited this immuneACCESS table to in-frame rearrangements with V and J called. A share of clones is missing; checked studies link under half to unresolved V genes, and the rest is unexplained. The V and J calls and clone size were taken over from that table, and D and trimming were inferred from the DNA. For this sample there are about a million clones; under 80% appear just once. The ten largest make up over 1.3% of the sample.

As for this clone: Its cognate antigen has yet to be identified. There are no base qualities to consult, and no much larger clone falls within one base.

The donors were healthy, HIV-negative adults with no recently reported acute infections or vaccinations. All donors were Caucasian adults living in Nashville, Tennessee, USA. CD4+ T cells were enriched by magnetic negative selection, after which naive cells were positively selected on CD45RA and the negative fraction was taken as the memory subset. After blood collection by leukapheresis, PBMCs were isolated using Ficoll-Histopaque density gradient centrifugation and then cryopreserved in the vapor phase of liquid nitrogen. Analytical flow cytometry was used to check the purity and quantity of every magnetically sorted T cell population. Genomic DNA was isolated from every sorted fraction and measured by UV absorbance on a Nanodrop 2000c. Sequenced input: memory CD4+ T cells sorted from blood. Reading the label with the study, this specimen's cell subset or site is: CD45RA-negative fraction. The sequence came from a man aged 18-30 years in good health.

The CDR3: CASSLLISGANVLTF. The DNA sequence is as follows: TGTGCCAGCTCTCTATTAATCTCTGGGGCCAACGTCCTGACTTTC. The sequence is built from TRBV18 and TRBJ2-6; confidence is insufficient to name the D gene. Taken from the germline V gene, the CDR1 and CDR2 loops are KGHSH and LQKENI. V is clipped by 6 bases and J by 0 bases, and the sequence between their germline boundaries is 9 bases long. There are 15 amino acids in the CDR3, from cysteine to phenylalanine inclusive. CDR3 DNA only is kept here, 45 bases in frame from base 1.